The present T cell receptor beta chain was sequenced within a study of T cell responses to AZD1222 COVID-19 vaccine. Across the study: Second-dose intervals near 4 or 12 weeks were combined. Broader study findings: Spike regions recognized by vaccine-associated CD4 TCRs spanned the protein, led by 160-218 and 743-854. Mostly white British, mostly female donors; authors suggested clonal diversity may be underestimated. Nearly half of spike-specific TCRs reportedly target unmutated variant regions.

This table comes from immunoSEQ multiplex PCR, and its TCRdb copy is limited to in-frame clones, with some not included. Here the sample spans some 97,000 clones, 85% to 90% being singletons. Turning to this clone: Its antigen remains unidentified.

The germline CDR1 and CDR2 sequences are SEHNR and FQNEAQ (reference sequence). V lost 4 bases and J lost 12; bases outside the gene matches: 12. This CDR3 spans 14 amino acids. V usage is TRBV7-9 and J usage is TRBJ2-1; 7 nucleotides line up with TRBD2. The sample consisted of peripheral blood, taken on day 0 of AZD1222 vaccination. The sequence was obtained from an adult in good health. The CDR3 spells CASSSRFGGGWQFF. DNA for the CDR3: TGTGCCAGCAGCTCCCGGTTTGGGGGGGGATGGCAGTTCTTC. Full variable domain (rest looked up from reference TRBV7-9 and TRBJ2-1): DTGVSQNPRHKITKRGQNVTFRCDPISEHNRLYWYRQTLGQGPEFLTYFQNEAQLEKSRLLSDRFSAERPKGSFSTLEIQRTEQGDSAMYLCASSSRFGGGWQFFGPGTRLTVL.